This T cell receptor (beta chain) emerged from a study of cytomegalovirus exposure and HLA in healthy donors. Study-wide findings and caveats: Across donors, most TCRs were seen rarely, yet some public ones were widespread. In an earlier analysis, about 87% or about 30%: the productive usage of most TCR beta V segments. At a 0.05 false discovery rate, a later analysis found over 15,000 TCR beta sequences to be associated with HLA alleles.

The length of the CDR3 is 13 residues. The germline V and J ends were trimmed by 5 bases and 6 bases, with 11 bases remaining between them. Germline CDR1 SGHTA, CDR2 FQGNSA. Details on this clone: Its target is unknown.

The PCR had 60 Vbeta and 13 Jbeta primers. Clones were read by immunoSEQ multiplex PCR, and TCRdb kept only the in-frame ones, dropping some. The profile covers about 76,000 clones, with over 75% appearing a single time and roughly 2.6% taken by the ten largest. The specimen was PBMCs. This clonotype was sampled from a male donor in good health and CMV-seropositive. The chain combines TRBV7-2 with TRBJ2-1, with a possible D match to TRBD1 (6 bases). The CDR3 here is CASSEQQGNEQFF. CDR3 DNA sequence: TGTGCCAGCAGCGAGCAACAGGGCAATGAGCAGTTCTTC.